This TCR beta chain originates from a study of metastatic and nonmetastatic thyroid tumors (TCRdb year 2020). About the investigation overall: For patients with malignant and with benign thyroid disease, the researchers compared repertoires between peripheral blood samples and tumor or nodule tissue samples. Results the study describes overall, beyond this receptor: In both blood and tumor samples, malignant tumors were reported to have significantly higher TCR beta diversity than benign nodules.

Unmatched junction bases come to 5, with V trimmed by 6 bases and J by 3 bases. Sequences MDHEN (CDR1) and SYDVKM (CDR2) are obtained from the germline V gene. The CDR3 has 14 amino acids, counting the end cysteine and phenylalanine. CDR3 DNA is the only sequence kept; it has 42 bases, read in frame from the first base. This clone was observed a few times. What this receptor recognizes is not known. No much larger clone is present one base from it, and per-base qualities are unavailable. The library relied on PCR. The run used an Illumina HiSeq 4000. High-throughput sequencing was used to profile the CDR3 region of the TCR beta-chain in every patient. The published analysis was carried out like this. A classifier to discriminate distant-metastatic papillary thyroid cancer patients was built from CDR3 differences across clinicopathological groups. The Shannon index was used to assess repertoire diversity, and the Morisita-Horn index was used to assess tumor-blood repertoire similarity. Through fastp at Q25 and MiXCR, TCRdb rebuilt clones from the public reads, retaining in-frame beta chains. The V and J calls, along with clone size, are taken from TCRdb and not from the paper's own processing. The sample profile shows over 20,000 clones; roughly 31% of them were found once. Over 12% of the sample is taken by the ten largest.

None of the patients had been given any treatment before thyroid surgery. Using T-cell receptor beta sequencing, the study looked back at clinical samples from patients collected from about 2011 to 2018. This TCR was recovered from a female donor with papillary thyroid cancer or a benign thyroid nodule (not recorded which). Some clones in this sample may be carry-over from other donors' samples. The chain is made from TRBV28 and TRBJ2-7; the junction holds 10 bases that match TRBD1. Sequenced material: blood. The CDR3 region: CASRDRGINYEQYF. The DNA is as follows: TGTGCCAGCAGGGACAGGGGGATTAACTACGAGCAGTACTTC.